One sample yielded the 26 T cell receptor beta chains listed below, sequenced in a study of cytomegalovirus exposure and HLA in healthy donors. Sequencing used immunoSEQ multiplex PCR; TCRdb keeps in-frame clones, though not all of them. The table lists about 260,000 clones, about 90% of them singletons. The sample comprised PBMCs. These receptor sequences come from a woman aged 25-40 years in good health and CMV-seronegative.

The chain recombines TRBV4-2 with TRBJ1-5; D is undetermined. V lost 0 bases and J lost 6, with 6 bases in between. Germline assignment: CDR1 LGHNA and CDR2 YNFKEQ. This CDR3 region has 13 residues. In nucleotides, the CDR3 is TGTGCCAGCAGCCAAGATCTGGGTCAGCCCCAGCATTTT. Protein sequence: CASSQDLGQPQHF.

The chain couples TRBV4-3 to TRBJ2-5, with TRBD1 identical over 10 bases. TRBJ2-7 matches the DNA end more closely, so the J call is doubtful. CDR1 and CDR2 (germline): LGHNA, YSLEER. CDR3 length: 19 residues. For the CDR3, the DNA is TGCGCCAGCAGCCAAGATATACTTTCCGGGACAGGGGACTCCTACGAGCAGTACTTC. It translates to CASSQDILSGTGDSYEQYF.

The chain employs TRBV5-4 and TRBJ2-1; no definite D call. V was cut by 3 bases and J by 7 bases, with 11 bases left in between. This CDR3 is 13 amino acids long. The germline gives CDR1 SGHNT, CDR2 YYREEE (reference sequence). Here the CDR3 DNA reads TGTGCCAGCAGCTCCACCGGTGGTAATGAGCAGTTCTTC. Protein sequence: CASSSTGGNEQFF. The whole variable domain, remainder taken from reference TRBV5-4 and TRBJ2-1, is ETGVTQSPTHLIKTRGQQVTLRCSSQSGHNTVSWYQQALGQGPQFIFQYYREEENGRGNFPPRFSGLQFPNYSSELNVNALELDDSALYLCASSSTGGNEQFFGPGTRLTVL.

To note about this clone: Other DNA variants within this sample encode the same CDR3. V and J are TRBV6-5 and TRBJ2-7, with D maybe TRBD1 (6 bases). This CDR3 comprises 13 residues. Germline CDR1 reads MNHEY; CDR2 reads SVGAGI. Trimming cost V 2 bases and J 2 bases, with 7 bases left between them. CDR3 protein: CASSYPGAYEQYF. The CDR3 DNA reads as TGTGCCAGCAGTTACCCAGGGGCCTACGAGCAGTACTTC.

The chain joins TRBV30 to TRBJ2-2; no definite D call. Germline loops: CDR1 GTSNPN, CDR2 SVGIG (reference sequence). This CDR3 has 13 amino acids. The V end was cut by 3 bases, the J end by 6 bases, with 11 bases between. For the CDR3, the DNA is TGTGCCTGGAGCCTCCAAAATCCCGGGGAGCTGTTTTTT. Amino acid sequence: CAWSLQNPGELFF.

The V gene is TRBV19, the J gene TRBJ2-5; 7 bases are shared with TRBD1. CDR1 and CDR2 (germline): LNHDA, SQIVND (reference sequence). The CDR3 loop spans 16 amino acids. Germline trimming cut 3 bases from V and 3 bases from J; bases unmatched to any gene: 10. As DNA, the CDR3 is TGTGCCAGTAGTATCCAGGGACAGTACGAGAAAGAGACCCAGTACTTC. Protein sequence: CASSIQGQYEKETQYF.

The rearrangement uses TRBV5-8 and TRBJ2-1; D unresolved. Germline values: CDR1 SGHTS, CDR2 YDEGEE. The V end was cut by 0 bases, the J end by 7 bases, with 5 bases between. This CDR3 has 12 residues. This chain's CDR3 is CASSLGDNEQFF. The CDR3 DNA reads as TGTGCCAGCAGCTTGGGGGATAATGAGCAGTTCTTC.

This sequence joins TRBV4-1 and TRBJ2-2; D is tentatively TRBD1 or TRBD2 (5 bases each). Germline CDR1 is MGHRA and CDR2 is YSYEKL. The V gene lost 1 base and the J gene lost 4 bases, with 7 bases spanning the gap. The CDR3 sequence is 14 residues long. CDR3 protein: CASSQGGSTGELFF. The CDR3 nucleotides read TGCGCCAGCAGCCAAGGGGGGTCCACCGGGGAGCTGTTTTTT.

This sequence joins TRBV28 and TRBJ2-5, with a tentative D call TRBD1 (6 bases). The V gene's germline CDR1 is MDHEN and CDR2 SYDVKM. The V and J ends lost 5 bases and 2 bases respectively, with 12 bases between them. This CDR3 has 14 amino acids. DNA for the CDR3: TGTGCCAGCAGTCCCGGGACACATCAAGAGACCCAGTACTTC. Amino acids: CASSPGTHQETQYF.

The genes are TRBV27 and TRBJ2-7; 8 nucleotides align to TRBD2. V lost 8 bases to trimming and J lost 5 bases; unmatched junction nucleotides: 8. The CDR3 has 13 amino acids. The V gene's germline CDR1 is MNHEY and CDR2 SMNVEV (reference sequence). CDR3: CASGSGILDEQYF. Written as DNA, the CDR3 is TGTGCCAGCGGTAGCGGGATACTGGACGAGCAGTACTTC.

V is TRBV6-6 and J is TRBJ2-7; 9 bases line up with TRBD1. The CDR3 extends over 13 amino acids. The junction had 4 bases not matched to a gene; V was cut back by 7 bases and J by 3 bases. Per the germline V gene, CDR1 is MNHNY and CDR2 is SVGAGI (reference sequence). The CDR3 is CASTPGQGYEQYF. The CDR3 DNA follows: TGTGCCAGCACCCCGGGACAGGGCTACGAGCAGTACTTC.

This sequence joins TRBV11-2 and TRBJ2-7, with 9 bases aligning to TRBD2. V lost 1 base, J lost 4 bases, and 5 bases stayed unmatched. The germline V gene has CDR1 SGHAT and CDR2 FQNNGV. CDR3 length: 15 residues. The CDR3 DNA reads TGTGCCAGCAGCTTAGTGACGACTAGCGGATACGAGCAGTACTTC. Translating gives CASSLVTTSGYEQYF.

The V gene is TRBV5-1, the J gene TRBJ1-1; TRBD1 matches at 8 bases. Trimming at V came to 3 bases and at J to 1 base, leaving 2 bases not matched to a gene. Germline V gene data show CDR1 as SGHRS and CDR2 as YFSETQ. CDR3 size: 14 residues. Here the CDR3 DNA reads TGCGCCAGCAGCTCTGACAGGGGGAACACTGAAGCTTTCTTT. This translates into CASSSDRGNTEAFF.

This sequence joins TRBV10-3 and TRBJ2-7; the D gene is possibly TRBD1 (6 bases). Germline V gives CDR1 ENHRY, CDR2 SYGVKD. The germline V and J ends were trimmed by 8 bases and 5 bases, with 19 bases remaining between them. This CDR3 region has 14 residues. The CDR3 DNA sequence: TGTGCCATCTCGAAAGTACAGGGTCCCAACGAGCAGTACTTC. Amino acid sequence: CAISKVQGPNEQYF.

A note on this clone: This same CDR3 is encoded by further DNA sequences in the sample. The V call is TRBV9, the J call TRBJ2-2; D remains ambiguous. Per germline, CDR1 SGDLS and CDR2 YYNGEE. This CDR3 has 13 amino acids. V lost 0 bases, J lost 3 bases, and 3 bases lay in between. CDR3 in amino acids: CASSVGDTGELFF. DNA of the CDR3: TGTGCCAGCAGCGTAGGAGACACCGGGGAGCTGTTTTTT. The full variable domain, rest sourced from reference TRBV9 and TRBJ2-2, is DSGVTQTPKHLITATGQRVTLRCSPRSGDLSVYWYQQSLDQGLQFLIQYYNGEERAKGNILERFSAQQFPDLHSELNLSSLELGDSALYFCASSVGDTGELFFGEGSRLTVL.

The chain links TRBV9 to TRBJ2-1, with 9 bases aligning to TRBD1. V lost 4 bases, J lost 4 bases, and 9 bases stayed unmatched. Germline V lookup: CDR1 SGDLS, CDR2 YYNGEE. This CDR3 comprises 16 residues. As DNA, the CDR3 is TGTGCCAGCAGCCCCCATCGGGGACAGGGTTACAATGAGCAGTTCTTC. It codes for CASSPHRGQGYNEQFF.

This rearrangement joins TRBV27 to TRBJ2-1, with D possibly being TRBD1 (5 bases). CDR1 is MNHEY and CDR2 is SMNVEV in the germline V gene (reference sequence). Between the trimmed V and J ends, which lost 3 bases and 0 bases, there was a span of 9 bases. The length of the CDR3 is 15 residues. The CDR3 region is CASSFQGNSYNEQFF. The CDR3 DNA follows: TGTGCCAGCAGTTTTCAGGGAAACTCCTACAATGAGCAGTTCTTC.

V and J are TRBV14 and TRBJ2-1, with 11 bases identical to TRBD2. The junction had 9 bases not matched to a gene; V was cut back by 1 base and J by 4 bases. Germline V CDR1 and CDR2: SGHDN, FVKESK. This CDR3 region has 18 residues. Written as DNA, the CDR3 is TGTGCCAGCAGCCAAGGGACAAGACTAGCGGGAAAATACAATGAGCAGTTCTTC. Translation: CASSQGTRLAGKYNEQFF.

The chain links TRBV7-2 to TRBJ1-2; D gene ambiguous. The germline CDR1 and CDR2 sequences are SGHTA and FQGNSA. Trimming removed 3 bases at V and 1 base at J, with 9 bases between. CDR3 length: 14 residues. In DNA, the CDR3 is TGTGCCAGCAGCTTGATGAAGGGTAACTATGGCTACACCTTC. This codes for CASSLMKGNYGYTF.

The table lists this clone with a count of one. The chain joins TRBV4-3 to TRBJ2-3; D is unresolved. This CDR3 is 12 amino acids long. From germline, CDR1 is LGHNA and CDR2 YSLEER. Trimming shortened V by 4 bases and J by 2 bases, and 4 bases separated the two germline ends. The CDR3 DNA reads as TGCGCCAGCAGCCGGGACACAGATACGCAGTATTTT. As protein: CASSRDTDTQYF.

The chain links TRBV19 to TRBJ2-1; D not certain. The V end lost 10 bases, the J end lost 0 bases, and 10 bases lay between the germline ends. Germline values: CDR1 LNHDA, CDR2 SQIVND (reference sequence). The CDR3 sequence is 13 residues long. CDR3 DNA: TGTGCCACCGTGGAGAGCTCCTACAATGAGCAGTTCTTC. It yields the protein CATVESSYNEQFF.

V and J are TRBV4-2 and TRBJ2-1, with D possibly called TRBD1 or TRBD2 (5 bases each). With 0 bases removed from V and 5 bases from J, the gap between germline ends came to 8 bases. The CDR3 spans 14 residues. Looked up from germline, CDR1 is LGHNA and CDR2 is YNFKEQ. CDR3 sequence: CASSQERGDNEQFF. Here the CDR3 DNA reads TGTGCCAGCAGCCAAGAAAGGGGAGACAATGAGCAGTTCTTC.

The rearrangement links TRBV5-6 to TRBJ2-5; possibly TRBD2 for D (5 bases). The germline CDR1 and CDR2 sequences are SGHDT and YYEEEE. The CDR3 is 15 amino acids. V lost 2 bases to trimming and J lost 2 bases, with 13 bases between them. CDR3: CASSFEVGNQETQYF. The CDR3 nucleotides are TGTGCCAGCAGCTTCGAGGTCGGGAATCAAGAGACCCAGTACTTC.

The CDR3: CASSFRMSSYTYEQYF. CDR3 in DNA: TGTGCCAGCAGTTTTCGTATGTCTTCATATACCTACGAGCAGTACTTC. The genes are TRBV27 and TRBJ2-7; D gene uncertain. Trimming stripped 3 bases from V and 2 bases from J, with 17 bases between. CDR1 is MNHEY, CDR2 SMNVEV, per germline (reference sequence). CDR3 size: 16 residues.

The genes are TRBV6-1 and TRBJ2-7, with 8 nucleotides matching TRBD2. The germline CDR1 and CDR2 sequences are MNHNS and SASEGT. This CDR3 spans 15 amino acids. V was pared by 0 bases and J by 4 bases, with 5 bases of the junction left unmatched. The chain's CDR3 is CASSEAGTSPYEQYF. The CDR3 nucleotides read TGTGCCAGCAGTGAAGCCGGGACTAGTCCTTACGAGCAGTACTTC.

The chain carries TRBV29-1 and TRBJ2-7, with 8 bases fitting TRBD2. This CDR3 has 12 residues. Germline V gene data show CDR1 as SQVTM and CDR2 as ANQGSEA. Trimming removed 8 bases from V and 5 bases from J; junction bases left unmatched: 8. The CDR3 bases are TGCAGCTTCCGGGGGGGCTTCGACGAGCAGTACTTC. Its protein product is CSFRGGFDEQYF.